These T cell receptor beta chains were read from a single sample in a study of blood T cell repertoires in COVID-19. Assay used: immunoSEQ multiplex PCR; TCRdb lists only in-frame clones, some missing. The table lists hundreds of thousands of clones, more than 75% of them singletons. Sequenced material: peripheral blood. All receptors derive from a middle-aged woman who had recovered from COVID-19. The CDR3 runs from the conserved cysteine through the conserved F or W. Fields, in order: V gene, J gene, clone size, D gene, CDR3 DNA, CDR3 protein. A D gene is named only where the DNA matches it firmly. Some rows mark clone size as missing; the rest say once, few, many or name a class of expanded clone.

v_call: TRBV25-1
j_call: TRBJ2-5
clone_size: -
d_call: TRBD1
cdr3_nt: TGTGCCAGCAGTGAATGGTGGGGACAGGGGGAGGAAGAGACCCAGTACTTC
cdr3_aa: CASSEWWGQGEEETQYF

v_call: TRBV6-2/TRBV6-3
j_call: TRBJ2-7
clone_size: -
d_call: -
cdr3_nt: TGTGCCAGCAGTTACAGGTTCGGGTCCTCCTACGAGCAGTACTTC
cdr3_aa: CASSYRFGSSYEQYF

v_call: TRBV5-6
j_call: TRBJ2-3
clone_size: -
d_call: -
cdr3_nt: TGTGCCAGCAGCTCGGGACTCCAACTCACAGATACGCAGTATTTT
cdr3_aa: CASSSGLQLTDTQYF

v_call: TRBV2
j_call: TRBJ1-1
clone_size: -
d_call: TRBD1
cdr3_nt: TGTGCCAGCAGGGGACAGAGCGACCTTGAAGCTTTCTTT
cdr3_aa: CASRGQSDLEAFF

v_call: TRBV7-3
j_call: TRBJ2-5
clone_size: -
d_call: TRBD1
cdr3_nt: TGTGCCAGCAGCTTATGGGGGACAGGGGAAGAGACCCAGTACTTC
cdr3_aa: CASSLWGTGEETQYF

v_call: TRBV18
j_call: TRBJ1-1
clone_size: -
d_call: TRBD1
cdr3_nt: TGTGCCAGCTCACCGGTTGTTACAGGGGGGAACACTGAAGCTTTCTTT
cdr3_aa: CASSPVVTGGNTEAFF

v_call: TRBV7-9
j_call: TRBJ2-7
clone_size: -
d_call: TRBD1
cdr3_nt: TGTGCCAGCAGCTTAGTAGAGGGACAGGCTCCACGCGAGCAGTACTTC
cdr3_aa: CASSLVEGQAPREQYF

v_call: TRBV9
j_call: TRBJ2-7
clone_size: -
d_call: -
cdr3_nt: TGTGCCAGCAGCGTAGGGATGGGACATACCTACGAGCAGTACTTC
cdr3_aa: CASSVGMGHTYEQYF

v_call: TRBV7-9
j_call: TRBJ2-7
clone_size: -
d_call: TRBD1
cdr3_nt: TGTGCCAGCAGCCCAGAGGGACAGGGGTACGAGCAGTACTTC
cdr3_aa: CASSPEGQGYEQYF

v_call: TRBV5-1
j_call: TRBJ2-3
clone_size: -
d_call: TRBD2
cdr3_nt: TGCGCCAGCAGCTTGGCGTCGGCTAGCGGGGAATTCACAGATACGCAGTATTTT
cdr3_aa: CASSLASASGEFTDTQYF

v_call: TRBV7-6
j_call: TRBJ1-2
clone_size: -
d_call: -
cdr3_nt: TGTGCCAGCAGCTTAATTCCCCAGGCTAACTATGGCTACACCTTC
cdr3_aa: CASSLIPQANYGYTF

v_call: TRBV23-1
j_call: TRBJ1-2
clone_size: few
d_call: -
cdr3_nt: TGCGCCAGTAAACACTGGGGACAAGCTTCTAACTATGGCTACACCTTC
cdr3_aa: CASKHWGQASNYGYTF

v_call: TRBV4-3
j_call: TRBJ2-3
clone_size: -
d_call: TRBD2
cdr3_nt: TGCGCCAGCAGCCAAGCTAGGGGACTAGCGGGGGGAACAGATACGCAGTATTTT
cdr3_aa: CASSQARGLAGGTDTQYF

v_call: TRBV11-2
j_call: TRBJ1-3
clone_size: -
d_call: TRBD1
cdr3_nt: TGTGCCAGCAGCTTGGGACAGGGGATAGGAAACACCATATATTTT
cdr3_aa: CASSLGQGIGNTIYF

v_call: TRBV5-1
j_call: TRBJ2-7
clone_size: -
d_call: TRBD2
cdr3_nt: TGCGCCAGCAGCGCCCGACTAGCGGGGGAAGGCGAGCAGTACTTC
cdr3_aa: CASSARLAGEGEQYF

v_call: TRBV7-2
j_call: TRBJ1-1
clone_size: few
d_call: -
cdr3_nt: TGTGCCAGCAGCTTTACACTGAACACTGAAGCTTTCTTT
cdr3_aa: CASSFTLNTEAFF

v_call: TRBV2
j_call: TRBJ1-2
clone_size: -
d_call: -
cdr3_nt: TGTGCCAGTAGCTACTCGGGGGGCTACACCTTC
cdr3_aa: CASSYSGGYTF

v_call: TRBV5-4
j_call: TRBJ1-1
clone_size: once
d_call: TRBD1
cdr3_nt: TGTGCCAGCGGAAACAGGGGTACCAACACTGAAGCTTTCTTT
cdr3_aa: CASGNRGTNTEAFF

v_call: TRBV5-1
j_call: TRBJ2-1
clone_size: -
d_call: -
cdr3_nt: TGCGCCAGCAGCTTGGGATTTCTCGAGAGCTCCTACAATGAGCAGTTCTTC
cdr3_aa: CASSLGFLESSYNEQFF

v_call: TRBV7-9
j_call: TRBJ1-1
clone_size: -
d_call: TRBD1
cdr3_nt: TGTGCCAGCAGCGATCACAGGGGGCTGGGCGCTGAAGCTTTCTTT
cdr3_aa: CASSDHRGLGAEAFF

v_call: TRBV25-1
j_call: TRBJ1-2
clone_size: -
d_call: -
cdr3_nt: TGTGCCAGCAGCCCACCGAACAGGGATTACTATGGCTACACCTTC
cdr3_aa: CASSPPNRDYYGYTF

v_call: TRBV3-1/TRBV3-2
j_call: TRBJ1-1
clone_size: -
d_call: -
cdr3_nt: TGTGCCAGCAGCCAAGAGGGCATCACTGAAGCTTTCTTT
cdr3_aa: CASSQEGITEAFF

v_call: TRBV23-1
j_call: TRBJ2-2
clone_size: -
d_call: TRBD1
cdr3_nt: TGCGCCAGCAGTCACAGGTTGGGACAGGGAACCGGGGAGCTGTTTTTT
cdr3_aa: CASSHRLGQGTGELFF

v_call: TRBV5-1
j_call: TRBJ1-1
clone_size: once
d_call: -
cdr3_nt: TGCGCCAGCAGCCCTCATTCTGGCCCTAGCACTGAAGCTTTCTTT
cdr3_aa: CASSPHSGPSTEAFF

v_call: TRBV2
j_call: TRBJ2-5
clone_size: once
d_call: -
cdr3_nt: TGTGCCAGCAGGGCGGGCCCGACCCAGTACTTC
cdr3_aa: CASRAGPTQYF

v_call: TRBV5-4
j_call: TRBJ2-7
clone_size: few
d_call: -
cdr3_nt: TGTGCCAGCAGCTTACATGGTGGGAGCTCCTACGAGCAGTACTTC
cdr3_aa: CASSLHGGSSYEQYF

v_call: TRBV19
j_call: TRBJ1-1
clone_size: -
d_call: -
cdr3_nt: TGTGCCAGTACCCAGCGGGGGACGGGCCCTGAAGCTTTCTTT
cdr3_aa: CASTQRGTGPEAFF

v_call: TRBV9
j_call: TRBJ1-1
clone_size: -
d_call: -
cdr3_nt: TGTGCCAGCAGCGAACGACAGACCCTGAACACTGAAGCTTTCTTT
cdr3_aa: CASSERQTLNTEAFF

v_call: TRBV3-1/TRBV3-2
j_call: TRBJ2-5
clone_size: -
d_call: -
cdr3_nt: TGTGCCAGCAGCCAAGGTGCAGGCGGGACCGAAGAGACCCAGTACTTC
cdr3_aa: CASSQGAGGTEETQYF

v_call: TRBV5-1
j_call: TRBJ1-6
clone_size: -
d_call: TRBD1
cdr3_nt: TGCGCCAGCAGCTTGGAGGGGGCAGGAGGGTATAATTCACCCCTCCACTTT
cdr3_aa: CASSLEGAGGYNSPLHF

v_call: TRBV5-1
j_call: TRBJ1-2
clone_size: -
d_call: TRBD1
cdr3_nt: TGCGCCAGCAGCGTACAGGGGGCGTATGGCTACACCTTC
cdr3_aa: CASSVQGAYGYTF

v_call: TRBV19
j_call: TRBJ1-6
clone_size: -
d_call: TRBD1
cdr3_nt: TGTGCCAGTAGAAGCCGGGACAGCATAATTTCACCCCTCCACTTT
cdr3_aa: CASRSRDSIISPLHF

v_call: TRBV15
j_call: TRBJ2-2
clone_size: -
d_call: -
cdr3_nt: TGTGCCACCAGCCGGTCCCCCACCGGGGAGCTGTTTTTT
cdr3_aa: CATSRSPTGELFF

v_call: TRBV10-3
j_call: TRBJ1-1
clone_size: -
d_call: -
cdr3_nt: TGTGCCATCAGTGAGTCGGGGGCACGCACTGAAGCTTTCTTT
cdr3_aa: CAISESGARTEAFF

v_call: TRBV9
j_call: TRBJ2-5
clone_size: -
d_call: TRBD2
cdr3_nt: TGTGCCAGCAGCGTAGGCCCTAGCGGTCAAGAGACCCAGTACTTC
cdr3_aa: CASSVGPSGQETQYF

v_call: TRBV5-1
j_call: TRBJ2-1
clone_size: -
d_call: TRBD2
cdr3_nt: TGCGCCAGCAGCTCGACTAGCTCGGGGTCCTACAATGAGCAGTTCTTC
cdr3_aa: CASSSTSSGSYNEQFF

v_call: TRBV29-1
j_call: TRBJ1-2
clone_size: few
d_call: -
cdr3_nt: TGCAGCGTTGAAGACAGGGCTGATTATGGCTACACCTTC
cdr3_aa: CSVEDRADYGYTF

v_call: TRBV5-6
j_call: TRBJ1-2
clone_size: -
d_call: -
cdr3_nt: TGTGCCAGCACCCGCCGGGGGAATGGCTACACCTTC
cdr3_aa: CASTRRGNGYTF

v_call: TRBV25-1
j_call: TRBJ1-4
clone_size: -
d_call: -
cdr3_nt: TGTGCCAGCAGTGAAATTGAGGCAACTAATGAAAAACTGTTTTTT
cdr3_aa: CASSEIEATNEKLFF

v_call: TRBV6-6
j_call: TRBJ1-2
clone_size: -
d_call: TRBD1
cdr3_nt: TGTGCCAGCAGCCCAAACCCAGACAGGGGGCAAGGCTACACCTTC
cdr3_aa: CASSPNPDRGQGYTF

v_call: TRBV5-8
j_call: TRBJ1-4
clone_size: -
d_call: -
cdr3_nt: TGTGCCAGCAGCCCCTTCGTCCAGAATGAAAAACTGTTTTTT
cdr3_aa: CASSPFVQNEKLFF